This passage covers 6 T cell receptor beta chains from one sample sequenced in a study of cytomegalovirus exposure and HLA in healthy donors. Both 60 Vbeta primers and 13 Jbeta primers went into the PCR. Measured with immunoSEQ multiplex PCR; TCRdb has only the in-frame clones, and not every one. The sample lists over 100,000 clones; approximately 79% were seen once. Sequenced: PBMCs. These TCRs come from a man aged 55 to 70 in good health and CMV-seropositive.

This chain joins TRBV4-3 and TRBJ2-4; 10 bases align to TRBD1. Germline loops: CDR1 LGHNA, CDR2 YSLEER. The ends lost 1 base at V and 7 bases at J; junction bases unmatched: 4. This CDR3 has 15 amino acids. The CDR3 protein is CASSQGQGATNIQYF. The CDR3 DNA reads TGCGCCAGCAGCCAAGGACAGGGGGCCACCAACATTCAGTACTTC.

V gene TRBV15 combines with J gene TRBJ2-7; 10 bases are shared with TRBD1. Germline V gene sequence: CDR1 LNHNV, CDR2 YYDKDF (reference sequence). Trimming cost V 4 bases and J 3 bases; bases outside gene matches: 6. The CDR3 contains 15 residues. The CDR3 DNA sequence: TGTGCCACCAGCATTCGACAGGGGGCTTACTACGAGCAGTACTTC. Protein: CATSIRQGAYYEQYF.

The gene calls are TRBV4-2 and TRBJ2-1, with TRBD2 as a possible D gene (5 bases). CDR3 length: 16 amino acids. V lost 7 bases to trimming and J lost 6 bases, with 22 bases between them. CDR1 is LGHNA and CDR2 is YNFKEQ in the germline V gene. CDR3 bases: TGTGCCAGCATGCCTAGCTGGGGTCCTCGCCGCAATGAGCAGTTCTTC. It yields the protein CASMPSWGPRRNEQFF.

The chain joins TRBV9 to TRBJ2-1, with D possibly matching TRBD2 (5 bases). CDR3 length: 12 amino acids. The germline gives CDR1 SGDLS, CDR2 YYNGEE. V was shortened by 0 bases and J by 10 bases, with 8 bases between the two germline ends. Here the CDR3 reads CASSVGGEEQFF. CDR3 DNA sequence: TGTGCCAGCAGCGTAGGTGGGGAGGAGCAGTTCTTC.

About this clone: The junction and the germline gene differ at one end; a read error may be behind it. This rearrangement joins TRBV7-9 to TRBJ1-1, with D possibly being TRBD1 (5 bases). CDR1 is SEHNR and CDR2 is FQNEAQ in the germline V gene (reference sequence). The length of the CDR3 is 13 residues. This CDR3 is CSSIPGVRLEAFF. CDR3 nucleotide sequence: TGTTCCAGCATACCGGGGGTCCGCTTGGAAGCTTTCTTT. Full variable domain (missing parts from reference TRBV7-9 and TRBJ1-1): DTGVSQNPRHKITKRGQNVTFRCDPISEHNRLYWYRQTLGQGPEFLTYFQNEAQLEKSRLLSDRFSAERPKGSFSTLEIQRTEQGDSAMYLCSSIPGVRLEAFFGQGTRLTVV.

This chain joins TRBV27 and TRBJ2-7; the match to TRBD2 covers 8 bases. V gave up 5 bases and J gave up 3 bases; unmatched junction bases: 9. This CDR3 is 15 amino acids long. The V gene's germline CDR1 is MNHEY and CDR2 SMNVEV (reference sequence). DNA of the CDR3: TGTGCCAGCAGTATTATAGGGACTAGTAACTACGAGCAGTACTTC. Residues: CASSIIGTSNYEQYF.